Below are 21 T cell receptor beta chains sequenced from a single sample in a study of beta chain features in type 1 diabetes listed by TCRdb under 2018. Library creation used the immunoSEQ multiplex PCR assay. All of the isolated RNA was reverse transcribed with the High Capacity cDNA Reverse Transcription Kit, so expressed TCRB transcripts were sequenced. TCRdb took over this immuneACCESS table, retaining in-frame rearrangements with V and J assigned. Such tables are incomplete; in checked studies, under half of the missing clones stem from an unresolved V gene, and the remainder is unexplained. The sample records 400,000 to 450,000 clones, roughly 13% of which are singletons. The ten biggest clones cover roughly 0.04% of the sample. Source material: naive CD4+ T cells from blood. The cell subset or site label of this sample denotes: true naive CD4+ T cells. These receptors came from a man aged 30 to 39 in good health.

This clone occurred a few times. The chain carries TRBV7-9 and TRBJ2-3; D tentatively fits TRBD1 or TRBD2 (5 bases each). Trimming cost V 1 base and J 10 bases, with 18 bases left between them. The germline gives CDR1 SEHNR, CDR2 FQNEAQ (reference sequence). The CDR3 spans 15 residues. The CDR3 sequence is CASSLDSVRALPQYF. CDR3 DNA sequence: TGTGCCAGCAGCTTAGATAGCGTCAGGGCCCTTCCGCAGTATTTT. Together with reference TRBV7-9 and TRBJ2-3, the CDR3 gives the full variable domain: DTGVSQNPRHKITKRGQNVTFRCDPISEHNRLYWYRQTLGQGPEFLTYFQNEAQLEKSRLLSDRFSAERPKGSFSTLEIQRTEQGDSAMYLCASSLDSVRALPQYFGPGTRLTVL.

CDR3 sequence reads: CSVGTDYEQYV. The CDR3 nucleotides read TGCAGCGTTGGCACAGACTACGAGCAGTACGTC. The chain couples TRBV29-1 to TRBJ2-7; D not resolved. This CDR3 comprises 11 residues. V shed 4 bases and J shed 3 bases, with 7 bases lying between them. Germline CDR1 reads SQVTM; CDR2 reads ANQGSEA.

The V gene is TRBV11-2, the J gene TRBJ2-7; 7 positions agree with TRBD1. Germline V gene sequence: CDR1 SGHAT, CDR2 FQNNGV. This CDR3 has 13 residues. Trimming at V came to 5 bases and at J to 4 bases, leaving 5 bases not matched to a gene. The CDR3 nucleotides read TGTGCCAGCAGCCACCAGGGACAGTACGAGCAGTACGTC. It codes for CASSHQGQYEQYV.

The chain couples TRBV7-2 to TRBJ2-5; perhaps TRBD1 as D (6 bases). Germline lookup yields CDR1 SGHTA and CDR2 FQGNSA. V lost 3 bases and J 4 bases, leaving 9 bases between the germline ends. The CDR3 has 13 amino acids. The CDR3 here is CASSFGQRETQYF. The CDR3, as DNA: TGTGCCAGCAGCTTCGGACAGAGAGAGACCCAGTACTTC.

V gene TRBV7-2 combines with J gene TRBJ1-3; D uncertain. The CDR3 loop spans 14 amino acids. The germline gives CDR1 SGHTA, CDR2 FQGNSA. V lost 5 bases, J lost 0 bases, and 8 bases lay in between. DNA for the CDR3: TGTGCCAGCAGCCCCGGGATCTCTGGAAACACCATATATTTT. As protein: CASSPGISGNTIYF.

The chain joins TRBV11-2 to TRBJ2-1; no definite D call. V was pared by 8 bases and J by 0 bases, with 17 bases between. Germline V gives CDR1 SGHAT, CDR2 FQNNGV. The CDR3 covers 16 residues. The CDR3 region is CASSPSSPGSYNEQFF. The DNA for the CDR3 is TGTGCCAGCTCGCCCAGTAGCCCTGGCTCCTACAATGAGCAGTTCTTC.

This clone has only a few counts. CDR3 nucleotides: TGTGCCAGCAGCCCGCCGGGTGGGACCCACAATGAGCAGTTCTTC. Protein sequence: CASSPPGGTHNEQFF. This chain joins TRBV5-4 and TRBJ2-1; D might be TRBD1 or TRBD2, each matching 5 bases. Germline CDR1 and CDR2: SGHNT and YYREEE (reference sequence). V was cut by 4 bases and J by 5 bases, with 16 bases left in between. The CDR3 spans 15 residues.

This sequence joins TRBV28 and TRBJ2-5; 9 bases map to TRBD1. This CDR3 comprises 14 residues. CDR1 MDHEN and CDR2 SYDVKM come from the germline V gene. The V and J ends lost 8 bases and 2 bases, in that order; junction bases with no gene match: 6. Written as DNA, the CDR3 is TGTGCCAGCGCCCCCGGGACAGGGCAAGAGACCCAGTACTTC. This sequence encodes CASAPGTGQETQYF.

This clone was seen only a few times. The chain combines TRBV27 with TRBJ1-1; perhaps TRBD1 as D (5 bases). The CDR3 spans 16 residues. Trimming stripped 5 bases from V and 4 bases from J, with 20 bases between. The V gene's germline CDR1 is MNHEY and CDR2 SMNVEV (reference sequence). The CDR3 protein is CASSPGAGRGGTEAFF. DNA for the CDR3: TGTGCCAGCAGTCCCGGGGCAGGGCGCGGTGGCACTGAAGCTTTCTTT.

The chain couples TRBV29-1 to TRBJ1-1; D not resolved. Germline CDR1 reads SQVTM; CDR2 reads ANQGSEA. This CDR3 is 12 amino acids long. Trimming took off 3 bases at V and 6 bases at J, with 11 bases between the two ends. CDR3 in amino acids: CSVEILRAEAFF. The CDR3 nucleotides read TGCAGCGTTGAGATTCTTCGCGCTGAAGCTTTCTTT.

This sequence joins TRBV30 and TRBJ1-1; a possible D gene is TRBD1 (5 bases). The V gene lost 7 bases and the J gene lost 8 bases, with 17 bases spanning the gap. This CDR3 is built from 12 residues. Germline-derived CDR1 and CDR2 are GTSNPN and SVGIG (reference sequence). CDR3 nucleotides: TGTGCCTCCACCCGCTCGGGGGTCGAAGCTTTCTTT. It specifies CASTRSGVEAFF. The full variable domain, its missing parts supplied by reference TRBV30 and TRBJ1-1, is SQTIHQWPATLVQPVGSPLSLECTVEGTSNPNLYWYRQAAGRGLQLLFYSVGIGQISSEVPQNLSASRPQDRQFILSSKKLLLSDSGFYLCASTRSGVEAFFGQGTRLTVV.

This clone was counted between two and nine times. The chain joins TRBV7-2 to TRBJ2-7, with unresolved D. The CDR3 is 11 amino acids. Deletions cut 9 bases from V and 4 bases from J, with 10 bases between. The germline V gene has CDR1 SGHTA and CDR2 FQGNSA. CDR3 bases: TGTGCCAGTAGCATTCTTTACGAGCAGTACTTC. Its translation: CASSILYEQYF.

This clone was seen only a few times. V usage is TRBV19 and J usage is TRBJ2-3; TRBD2 aligns across 7 bases. The CDR3 runs to 13 residues. CDR1 and CDR2 (germline): LNHDA, SQIVND (reference sequence). J lost 3 bases, V lost 10 bases, and 7 bases had no gene match. The CDR3 loop is CATKLANTDTQYF. CDR3 coding DNA: TGTGCCACCAAACTAGCGAATACAGATACGCAGTATTTT.

The J gene is TRBJ2-5, the V gene TRBV30; TRBD1 matches at 7 bases. The V gene end was trimmed by 1 base and the J gene end by 0 bases; junction bases not matched to a gene: 8. The CDR3 covers 16 residues. Germline-derived CDR1 and CDR2 are GTSNPN and SVGIG (reference sequence). CDR3 protein: CAWSAFDREYQETQYF. For the CDR3, the DNA is TGTGCCTGGAGTGCCTTCGACAGGGAGTACCAAGAGACCCAGTACTTC.

V is TRBV29-1 and J is TRBJ1-1; TRBD1 matches 7 bases. This CDR3 spans 12 amino acids. Trimming at V came to 2 bases and at J to 6 bases, leaving 3 bases not matched to a gene. CDR1 and CDR2 (germline): SQVTM, ANQGSEA. The CDR3 spells CSVETGVAEAFF. The DNA of the CDR3 is TGCAGCGTTGAAACAGGGGTCGCTGAAGCTTTCTTT.

The genes are TRBV4-1 and TRBJ2-3, with a tentative D call TRBD1 (6 bases). Germline CDR1 reads MGHRA; CDR2 reads YSYEKL. The V end lost 2 bases, the J end lost 4 bases, and 10 bases lay between the germline ends. The CDR3 is made up of 14 amino acids. DNA of the CDR3: TGCGCCAGCAGCCAAATGGGGGCCGCAGATACGCAGTATTTT. Protein: CASSQMGAADTQYF.

J is TRBJ1-2 and V is TRBV4-3; perhaps TRBD1 as D (5 bases). The length of the CDR3 is 13 residues. Trimming left V 2 bases short and J 2 bases short, with 6 bases between. Looked up from germline, CDR1 is LGHNA and CDR2 is YSLEER. The CDR3 coding sequence is TGCGCCAGCAGCCAACGGGGGAACTATGGCTACACCTTC. Translating gives CASSQRGNYGYTF.

Concerning this clone: At one boundary the junction diverges from the germline segment, which might be a read error. The rearrangement uses TRBV10-3 and TRBJ2-5; D is undetermined. The germline CDR1 and CDR2 sequences are ENHRY and SYGVKD. The CDR3 runs 14 residues. The CDR3 DNA reads TGTGCCATCAGTGAGAGGCCCGGCCAAGGGACCCAGTACTTC. The encoded protein is CAISERPGQGTQYF.

This clone was picked up a small number of times. This chain links TRBV4-1 with TRBJ1-6; possibly TRBD1 for D (5 bases). Looked up from germline, CDR1 is MGHRA and CDR2 is YSYEKL. The CDR3 is made up of 15 amino acids. Trimming cost V 1 base and J 8 bases, with 12 bases left between them. For the CDR3, the DNA is TGCGCCAGCAGCCAAGGGTGGGGCGGTTATTCACCCCTCCACTTT. This codes for CASSQGWGGYSPLHF.

The V and J genes are TRBV9 and TRBJ2-1; D is possibly TRBD2 (6 bases). The CDR3 covers 16 residues. Germline V gene data show CDR1 as SGDLS and CDR2 as YYNGEE. The ends were cut back, 0 bases at V and 2 bases at J, with 12 bases in the middle. In DNA, the CDR3 is TGTGCCAGCAGCGTAGAGCCGGCGGGGCCCTACAATGAGCAGTTCTTC. Translating it yields CASSVEPAGPYNEQFF.

About this clone itself: Distinct nucleotide sequences in the sample also encode this CDR3. This chain links TRBV7-9 with TRBJ2-3; D gene ambiguous. V gave up 5 bases and J gave up 3 bases, with 3 bases separating them. The length of the CDR3 is 11 residues. Per the germline V gene, CDR1 is SEHNR and CDR2 is FQNEAQ (reference sequence). The CDR3 region has the DNA TGTGCCAGCAGCCCTACAGATACGCAGTATTTT. Residues: CASSPTDTQYF.